Following are 28 T cell receptor beta chains from one sample sequenced in a study of control samples from healthy donors and cancer patients. Clones were read by immunoSEQ multiplex PCR, and TCRdb kept only the in-frame ones, dropping some. The sample includes 65,000 to 95,000 clones, around 87% seen only once; the top ten take about a fifth. The sequenced material came from blood. These receptors came from a middle-aged man in good health.

The J gene is TRBJ1-3, the V gene TRBV2; unclear D gene. The V end was cut by 6 bases, the J end by 4 bases, with 13 bases between. The CDR3 has 14 amino acids. Germline V gene sequence: CDR1 SNHLY, CDR2 FYNNEI. The CDR3 DNA reads as TGTGCCAGCAGGGCCGGGTCAGCGGGAAACACCATATATTTT. Translating gives CASRAGSAGNTIYF. Combining the CDR3 with reference TRBV2 and TRBJ1-3 gives the whole variable domain EPEVTQTPSHQVTQMGQEVILRCVPISNHLYFYWYRQILGQKVEFLVSFYNNEISEKSEIFDDQFSVERPDGSNFTLKIRSTKLEDSAMYFCASRAGSAGNTIYFGEGSWLTVV.

CDR3 nucleotide sequence: TGTGCCAGCAGCTTAGTGGCAGGGGAGGGTGAAAAACTGTTTTTT. This codes for CASSLVAGEGEKLFF. The chain recombines TRBV7-8 with TRBJ1-4; possible D gene TRBD1, 6 bases. The V gene's germline CDR1 is SGHVS and CDR2 FQNEAQ. CDR3 size: 15 residues. Deletions cut 1 base from V and 7 bases from J, with 13 bases between. Using reference TRBV7-8 and TRBJ1-4 for the parts outside the CDR3, the full variable domain is GAGVSQSPRYKVAKRGQDVALRCDPISGHVSLFWYQQALGQGPEFLTYFQNEAQLDKSGLPSDRFFAERPEGSVSTLKIQRTQQEDSAVYLCASSLVAGEGEKLFFGSGTQLSVL.

Written as DNA, the CDR3 is TGTGCCAGCAGCCCAAACCCGCAGTATTTT. It encodes CASSPNPQYF. J is TRBJ2-3 and V is TRBV3-1 (or the pseudogene TRBV3-2); D call uncertain. CDR1 and CDR2 (germline): LGHDT, YNNKEL (reference sequence). Trimming removed 4 bases at V and 10 bases at J, with 6 bases between. The CDR3 sequence is 10 residues long.

This clone was picked up one time. The chain combines TRBV6-5 with TRBJ1-2; 9 bases fit TRBD1. After removal of 6 bases from V and 6 bases from J, the junction contained 5 bases not matched to a gene. Germline V gives CDR1 MNHEY, CDR2 SVGAGI. This CDR3 region has 13 residues. The CDR3 spells CASRRTGVDGYTF. DNA for the CDR3: TGTGCCAGCAGACGGACAGGGGTGGATGGCTACACCTTC.

The V gene is TRBV6-5, the J gene TRBJ2-3; D uncertain. Germline V gives CDR1 MNHEY, CDR2 SVGAGI. This CDR3 has 13 residues. V was cut by 6 bases and J by 2 bases, with 9 bases left in between. In nucleotides, the CDR3 is TGTGCCAGCAGGGGCCCCAACACAGATACGCAGTATTTT. This gives the protein CASRGPNTDTQYF.

This chain joins TRBV6-1 and TRBJ2-5, with 7 bases aligning to TRBD1. CDR1 and CDR2 from the germline V gene are MNHNS and SASEGT. J was trimmed by 5 bases and V by 4 bases; bases with no gene match: 19. The CDR3 is 18 amino acids. The CDR3 protein is CASSGARQGVLWVETQYF. CDR3 sequence (DNA): TGTGCCAGCAGTGGGGCGCGACAGGGAGTTCTATGGGTGGAGACCCAGTACTTC.

This chain joins TRBV19 and TRBJ1-3; 9 bases align to TRBD1. This CDR3 has 14 residues. V was pared by 4 bases and J by 8 bases, with 6 bases of the junction left unmatched. The germline gives CDR1 LNHDA, CDR2 SQIVND (reference sequence). CDR3 protein: CASSTLQGADTIYF. For the CDR3, the DNA is TGTGCCAGTAGTACCTTACAGGGGGCGGACACCATATATTTT.

This chain uses TRBV29-1 with TRBJ2-5; tentatively, D is TRBD2 (5 bases). The germline V gene encodes CDR1 SQVTM and CDR2 ANQGSEA. The CDR3 loop spans 13 amino acids. Trimming removed 5 bases at V and 4 bases at J, with 14 bases between. The CDR3 DNA sequence: TGCAGCGTTAGAAGGGAACTAGGAGAGACCCAGTACTTC. As protein: CSVRRELGETQYF. The whole variable domain, filled in from reference TRBV29-1 and TRBJ2-5, reads SAVISQKPSRDICQRGTSLTIQCQVDSQVTMMFWYRQQPGQSLTLIATANQGSEATYESGFVIDKFPISRPNLTFSTLTVSNMSPEDSSIYLCSVRRELGETQYFGPGTRLLVL.

This sequence joins TRBV2 and TRBJ2-5; the D is unclear. Per germline, CDR1 SNHLY and CDR2 FYNNEI. The CDR3 loop spans 12 amino acids. With 4 bases removed from V and 4 bases from J, the gap between germline ends came to 7 bases. DNA for the CDR3: TGTGCCAGCAGTGGGACGGGAGAGACCCAGTACTTC. Its translation: CASSGTGETQYF. The full variable domain, rest sourced from reference TRBV2 and TRBJ2-5, is EPEVTQTPSHQVTQMGQEVILRCVPISNHLYFYWYRQILGQKVEFLVSFYNNEISEKSEIFDDQFSVERPDGSNFTLKIRSTKLEDSAMYFCASSGTGETQYFGPGTRLLVL.

The J gene is TRBJ2-5, the V gene TRBV24-1; either TRBD1 or TRBD2 may supply D (5 bases each). The CDR3 contains 12 residues. Trimming removed 7 bases at V and 1 base at J, with 6 bases between. From germline, CDR1 is KGHDR and CDR2 SFDVKD. The CDR3 sequence: CATRGTQETQYF. The CDR3 DNA is TGTGCCACCAGGGGGACCCAAGAGACCCAGTACTTC.

CDR3 sequence reads: CASSPASGDSPLHF. DNA for the CDR3: TGCGCCAGCAGCCCTGCCTCGGGGGATTCACCCCTCCACTTT. The chain combines TRBV5-1 with TRBJ1-6; tentative D call: TRBD1 (5 bases). V was pared by 4 bases and J by 8 bases, with 13 bases between. The germline V gene encodes CDR1 SGHRS and CDR2 YFSETQ. The CDR3 extends over 14 amino acids.

This chain joins TRBV4-2 and TRBJ1-1; a weak D match, TRBD1 (6 bases). The CDR3 totals 14 residues. V lost 4 bases to trimming and J lost 3 bases, with 12 bases between them. Germline loops: CDR1 LGHNA, CDR2 YNFKEQ. CDR3 nucleotide sequence: TGTGCCAGCAGCCCTCCAGGGGACCACACTGAAGCTTTCTTT. This encodes CASSPPGDHTEAFF.

This clone was observed once. CDR3 loop: CASSSWGNTIYF. The CDR3 DNA follows: TGTGCCAGCAGTTCGTGGGGAAACACCATATATTTT. The genes are TRBV28 and TRBJ1-3, with D hard to call. V lost 4 bases, J lost 4 bases, and 5 bases lay in between. CDR1 is MDHEN, CDR2 SYDVKM, per germline. The CDR3 is 12 residues long. The variable domain in full, completed from reference TRBV28 and TRBJ1-3, reads DVKVTQSSRYLVKRTGEKVFLECVQDMDHENMFWYRQDPGLGLRLIYFSYDVKMKEKGDIPEGYSVSREKKERFSLILESASTNQTSMYLCASSSWGNTIYFGEGSWLTVV.

The chain employs TRBV7-8 and TRBJ1-1; 8 bases are shared with TRBD1. V lost 5 bases to trimming and J lost 4 bases; unmatched junction nucleotides: 6. Germline V CDR1 and CDR2: SGHVS, FQNEAQ. This CDR3 region has 14 residues. The CDR3 region has the DNA TGTGCCAGCAGCCCTCGGACAGGGTTCACTGAAGCTTTCTTT. Protein: CASSPRTGFTEAFF.

The chain couples TRBV24-1 to TRBJ2-1; 14 bases match TRBD2. The CDR3 consists of 17 residues. Losses at the gene ends were 5 bases for V and 7 bases for J; bases not matched to a gene: 9. Germline V gene data show CDR1 as KGHDR and CDR2 as SFDVKD. The CDR3 region has the DNA TGTGCCACCAGTGGTCTCCTGACTAGCGGGGGGGGTAATGAGCAGTTCTTC. Amino acid sequence: CATSGLLTSGGGNEQFF.

This sequence joins TRBV30 and TRBJ2-3, with TRBD2 as a possible D gene (5 bases). Per the germline V gene, CDR1 is GTSNPN and CDR2 is SVGIG (reference sequence). The CDR3 length is 14 residues. With 5 bases removed from V and 4 bases from J, the gap between germline ends came to 16 bases. CDR3 amino acids: CAWGDGSGADTQYF. CDR3 sequence (DNA): TGTGCCTGGGGGGATGGGAGCGGCGCAGATACGCAGTATTTT.

This clone appeared a single time. The chain carries TRBV27 and TRBJ1-5; 7 bases line up with TRBD1. V trimming: 5 bases; J trimming: 3 bases; junction bases outside the gene matches: 10. The CDR3 has 16 amino acids. Per the germline V gene, CDR1 is MNHEY and CDR2 is SMNVEV (reference sequence). This CDR3 reads CASSNLQGFANQPQHF. The CDR3 DNA follows: TGTGCCAGCAGTAACTTACAGGGGTTCGCCAATCAGCCCCAGCATTTT.

In its sample, this clone was seen a few times. This chain links TRBV10-2 with TRBJ2-5; D perhaps matches TRBD2 (7 bases). Looked up from germline, CDR1 is WSHSY and CDR2 is SAAADI. CDR3 length: 14 amino acids. Trimming removed 8 bases at V and 2 bases at J, with 15 bases between. This CDR3 is CASSEGGEQETQYF. CDR3 bases: TGCGCCAGCTCTGAAGGGGGGGAGCAAGAGACCCAGTACTTC.

The rearrangement joins TRBV27 to TRBJ1-3, with D perhaps TRBD1 (5 bases). The CDR3 is 14 residues long. V dropped 3 bases and J dropped 4 bases, with 10 bases sitting between them. Per germline, CDR1 MNHEY and CDR2 SMNVEV (reference sequence). The CDR3 protein is CASSLRGIGNTIYF. CDR3 DNA sequence: TGTGCCAGCAGTTTGAGGGGTATAGGAAACACCATATATTTT.

The chain carries TRBV6-5 and TRBJ2-5, with D possibly matching TRBD1 (5 bases). Germline values: CDR1 MNHEY, CDR2 SVGAGI. The CDR3 is 16 amino acids. Trimming removed 0 bases at V and 4 bases at J, with 15 bases between. For the CDR3, the DNA is TGTGCCAGCAGTTACTCCGCTGCTGGGGCCCGAGAGACCCAGTACTTC. Protein sequence: CASSYSAAGARETQYF.

The chain recombines TRBV2 with TRBJ1-1; D gene uncertain. In germline, CDR1 is SNHLY, CDR2 FYNNEI. V lost 3 bases to trimming and J lost 3 bases, with 8 bases between them. The CDR3 has 13 amino acids. Written as DNA, the CDR3 is TGTGCCAGCAGTGAGTTTGAGGACACTGAAGCTTTCTTT. Encoded protein: CASSEFEDTEAFF.

The V and J genes are TRBV4-1 and TRBJ2-1, with TRBD2 matching over 12 bases. Germline loops: CDR1 MGHRA, CDR2 YSYEKL. This CDR3 is 15 amino acids long. Losses at the gene ends were 1 base for V and 8 bases for J; bases not matched to a gene: 3. The CDR3 sequence is CASSQGLAGGDEQFF. Here the CDR3 DNA reads TGCGCCAGCAGCCAAGGGCTAGCGGGAGGGGATGAGCAGTTCTTC.

The V and J genes are TRBV2 and TRBJ2-2; 8 bases match TRBD2. After removal of 4 bases from V and 3 bases from J, the junction contained 4 bases not matched to a gene. The CDR3 runs 15 residues. Germline V gives CDR1 SNHLY, CDR2 FYNNEI. The CDR3 DNA reads as TGTGCCAGCAGTGCAAGCGGGGGTCACACCGGGGAGCTGTTTTTT. Translated, it gives CASSASGGHTGELFF. Drawing the rest from reference TRBV2 and TRBJ2-2, the complete variable domain is EPEVTQTPSHQVTQMGQEVILRCVPISNHLYFYWYRQILGQKVEFLVSFYNNEISEKSEIFDDQFSVERPDGSNFTLKIRSTKLEDSAMYFCASSASGGHTGELFFGEGSRLTVL.

J is TRBJ1-2 and V is TRBV3-1 (or the pseudogene TRBV3-2); 9 bases fit TRBD1. The germline CDR1 and CDR2 sequences are LGHDT and YNNKEL (reference sequence). This CDR3 region has 18 residues. After removal of 0 bases from V and 5 bases from J, the junction contained 13 bases not matched to a gene. This CDR3 is CASSQDAGQGLPFYGYTF. CDR3 DNA: TGTGCCAGCAGCCAAGATGCGGGACAGGGTCTCCCTTTTTATGGCTACACCTTC.

The chain carries TRBV14 and TRBJ1-5, with TRBD1 matching over 10 bases. Trimming at V came to 5 bases and at J to 7 bases, leaving 8 bases not matched to a gene. The CDR3 has 15 amino acids. The germline CDR1 and CDR2 sequences are SGHDN and FVKESK. CDR3 amino acids: CASSEDRGKKQPQHF. CDR3 DNA sequence: TGTGCCAGCAGCGAGGACAGGGGGAAGAAACAGCCCCAGCATTTT.

The V gene is TRBV11-2, the J gene TRBJ2-7; D gene uncertain. The CDR3 contains 14 residues. Per germline, CDR1 SGHAT and CDR2 FQNNGV. Trimming took 4 bases from V and 1 from J, leaving 11 bases between them. As DNA, the CDR3 is TGTGCCAGCAGCTCGACCGTGGGATCCTACGAGCAGTACTTC. This codes for CASSSTVGSYEQYF.

This chain links TRBV3-1 (or the pseudogene TRBV3-2) with TRBJ2-3, with D unresolved. CDR1 and CDR2 from the germline V gene are LGHDT and YNNKEL (reference sequence). CDR3 length: 13 residues. V shed 1 base and J shed 6 bases, with 8 bases lying between them. The DNA of the CDR3 is TGTGCCAGCAGCCAAGCCTCTTGGGATACGCAGTATTTT. Its translation: CASSQASWDTQYF.

CDR3 amino acids: CASSQVLRINSPLHF. CDR3 DNA sequence: TGTGCCAGCAGCCAAGTGTTGCGGATTAATTCACCCCTCCACTTT. V gene TRBV14 combines with J gene TRBJ1-6; D remains ambiguous. The CDR3 spans 15 residues. The V end lost 1 base, the J end lost 6 bases, and 10 bases lay between the germline ends. In germline, CDR1 is SGHDN, CDR2 FVKESK.